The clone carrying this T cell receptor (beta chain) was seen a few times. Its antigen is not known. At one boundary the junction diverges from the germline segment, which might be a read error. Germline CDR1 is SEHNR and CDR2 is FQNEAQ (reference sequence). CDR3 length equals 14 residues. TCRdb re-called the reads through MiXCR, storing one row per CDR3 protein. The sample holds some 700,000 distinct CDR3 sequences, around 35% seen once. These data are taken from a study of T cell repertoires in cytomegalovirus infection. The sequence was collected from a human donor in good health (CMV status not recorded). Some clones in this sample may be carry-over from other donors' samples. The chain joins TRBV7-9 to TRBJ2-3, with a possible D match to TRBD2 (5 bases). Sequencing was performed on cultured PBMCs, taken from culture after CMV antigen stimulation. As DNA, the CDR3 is TGTGCCAGCAGCGTAGCGTTACGGGGTGATACGCAGTATTTT. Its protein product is CASSVALRGDTQYF.